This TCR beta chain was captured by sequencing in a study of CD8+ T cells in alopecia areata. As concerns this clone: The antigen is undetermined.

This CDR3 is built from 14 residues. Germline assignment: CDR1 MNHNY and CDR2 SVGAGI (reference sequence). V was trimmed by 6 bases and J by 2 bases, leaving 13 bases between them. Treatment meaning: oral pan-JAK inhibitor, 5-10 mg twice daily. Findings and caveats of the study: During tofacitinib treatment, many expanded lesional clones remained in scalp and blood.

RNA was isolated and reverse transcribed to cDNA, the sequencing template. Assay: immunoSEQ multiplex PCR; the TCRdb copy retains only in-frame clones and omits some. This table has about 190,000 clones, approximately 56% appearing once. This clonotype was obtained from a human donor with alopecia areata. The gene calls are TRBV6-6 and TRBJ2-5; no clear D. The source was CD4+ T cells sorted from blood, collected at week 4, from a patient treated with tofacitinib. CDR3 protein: CASRPQQRQETQYF. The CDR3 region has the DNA TGTGCCAGCAGACCTCAACAGAGACAAGAGACCCAGTACTTC.